This TCR beta chain was observed in a study of blood T cell repertoires in COVID-19. The wider study: Samples taken during acute and convalescent COVID-19 were collected in the United States, Italy and Spain. PBMCs, B-cell-depleted T cells, or T cells were the source of the cDNA or gDNA that made up the material.

Seattle researchers signed up patients amid active infection and tracked them longitudinally. TCRdb keeps only in-frame clones here, not all; method: immunoSEQ multiplex PCR. Among about 57,000 clones, around 90% were seen once, and the ten largest hold around 23%. The CDR3 spans 15 residues. Germline CDR1 is LNHDA and CDR2 is SQIVND (reference sequence). The V segment lost 3 bases and the J segment 3 bases; nucleotides outside the gene matches: 4. Sequenced input: peripheral blood. The TCR sequence derives from an elderly woman with COVID-19, enrolled during active disease. This chain connects TRBV19 to TRBJ1-5; 8 nucleotides agree with TRBD1. The DNA of the CDR3 is TGTGCCAGTAGTATTCAGGGGGCGGTCAATCAGCCCCAGCATTTT. Amino acids: CASSIQGAVNQPQHF.